The 7 T cell receptor beta chains listed next were all sequenced from one sample in a study of T-cell reconstitution after alpha-beta-depleted transplantation in children (dated by TCRdb to the mid-2010s). What the treatment or condition label conveys for this sample: allogeneic hematopoietic cell transplantation with graft depleted of TCRalphabeta T cells and CD19 B cells. The library came from PCR. TCRdb names Illumina HiSeq 2500 as the instrument used. TCR libraries were prepared with molecular barcoding, using unique molecular identifiers to normalize TCRbeta repertoire quantification. The public sequencing data were trimmed at Q25 with fastp and processed into clonotypes with MiXCR by TCRdb, which kept only in-frame beta chains. All rows with the same CDR3 protein become a single entry with the most common DNA and genes. This sample lists 700,000 or so distinct CDR3 sequences; 10% to 15% were detected once. In total, the top ten clones hold 0.79% of the sample.

The sample consisted of PBMCs, taken before TCRalphabeta/CD19-depleted stem cell transplant. Receptors were obtained from a girl aged 2 to 10 with congenital amegakaryocytic thrombocytopenia, due to receive a stem cell transplant.

This clonotype was seen ten or more times. The chain couples TRBV9 to TRBJ2-1; no definite D call. V shed 0 bases and J shed 1 base, with 8 bases lying between them. CDR3 length equals 15 residues. The V gene's germline CDR1 is SGDLS and CDR2 YYNGEE. The CDR3 region is CASSVGWGSYNEQFF. CDR3 nucleotides: TGTGCCAGCAGCGTAGGATGGGGTTCCTACAATGAGCAGTTCTTC.

The V gene is TRBV7-6, the J gene TRBJ2-7, with 8 nucleotides matching TRBD1. Germline-derived CDR1 and CDR2 are SGHVS and FNYEAQ. Unmatched junction bases numbered 7, after V lost 2 bases and J lost 1 base. The CDR3 consists of 16 residues. The CDR3 coding sequence is TGTGCCAGCAGCTTAACTGACCGGGACAGGTCCTACGAGCAGTACTTC. This sequence encodes CASSLTDRDRSYEQYF.

This clonotype was picked up many times. The chain joins TRBV5-1 to TRBJ1-2; D remains ambiguous. V was pared by 5 bases and J by 6 bases, with 20 bases between. The germline V gene has CDR1 SGHRS and CDR2 YFSETQ. The CDR3 spans 15 residues. CDR3 loop: CASRPSQAVGDGYTF. Here the CDR3 DNA reads TGCGCCAGCAGGCCCTCCCAGGCGGTCGGAGATGGCTACACCTTC.

The sample holds many counts of this clonotype. The rearrangement uses TRBV20-1 and TRBJ2-7, with D tentatively TRBD2 (7 bases). The CDR3 is made up of 17 amino acids. Trimming removed 3 bases from V and 1 base from J, with 22 bases in between. CDR1 is DFQATT and CDR2 is SNEGSKA in the germline V gene (reference sequence). CDR3 nucleotide sequence: TGCAGTGCTAGTCCTCCGGGGGCCGGGACTACTTCCTACGAGCAGTACTTC. Encoded protein: CSASPPGAGTTSYEQYF.

This clonotype was counted at least ten times. The V gene is TRBV18, the J gene TRBJ2-5; D is unresolved. The V and J ends lost 2 bases and 4 bases respectively, with 14 bases between them. Per the germline V gene, CDR1 is KGHSH and CDR2 is LQKENI. The CDR3 length is 15 residues. The CDR3 nucleotides are TGTGCCAGCTCACCAACGGGCGGTGGACGAGAGACCCAGTACTTC. It encodes CASSPTGGGRETQYF.

This clonotype was seen at least ten times. This chain joins TRBV11-1 and TRBJ2-3, with 10 bases identical to TRBD2. V was clipped by 3 bases and J by 2 bases; unmatched bases: 11. There are 18 residues in the CDR3. Germline V lookup: CDR1 SGHAT, CDR2 FQDESV (reference sequence). This CDR3 is CASSFPTLAGDTTDTQYF. CDR3 nucleotide sequence: TGTGCCAGCAGCTTTCCCACGCTAGCGGGGGACACCACAGATACGCAGTATTTT.

The CDR3 here is CASSLGLAATYEQYF. The CDR3 DNA is TGCGCCAGCAGCTTGGGATTAGCAGCAACCTACGAGCAGTACTTC. The chain carries TRBV5-1 and TRBJ2-7; D unresolved. The V and J ends lost 0 bases and 2 bases respectively, with 12 bases between them. Germline V gene sequence: CDR1 SGHRS, CDR2 YFSETQ. The CDR3 is 15 residues long.